The 23 T cell receptor beta chains reported below all come from one sample, sequenced in a study of blood T cell repertoires in COVID-19. Measured with immunoSEQ multiplex PCR; TCRdb has only the in-frame clones, and not every one. The sample carries tens of thousands of clones, around 83% recorded once. The sequenced material came from peripheral blood. The receptors were sampled from a human donor in a cohort sampled during active COVID-19.

The gene calls are TRBV11-1 and TRBJ2-5; 7 nucleotides align to TRBD1. Trimming removed 8 bases from V and 4 bases from J; junction bases left unmatched: 13. This CDR3 has 15 amino acids. CDR1 is SGHAT and CDR2 is FQDESV in the germline V gene (reference sequence). DNA for the CDR3: TGTGCCAGCGGCCTGGAGAGGGGGCGCGGAGAGACCCAGTACTTC. This translates into CASGLERGRGETQYF.

V and J are TRBV6-6 and TRBJ2-7, with 7 bases lining up with TRBD1. The germline gives CDR1 MNHNY, CDR2 SVGAGI (reference sequence). The V gene end was trimmed by 8 bases and the J gene end by 7 bases; junction bases not matched to a gene: 20. The CDR3 consists of 16 residues. The CDR3 nucleotides are TGTGCCAGCGGTCCTCCGGGACAGACCTCTACCGGTGAGCAGTACTTC. Translating it yields CASGPPGQTSTGEQYF.

This chain links TRBV5-6 with TRBJ1-2; possibly TRBD1 for D (5 bases). V lost 4 bases and J 2 bases, leaving 12 bases between the germline ends. CDR1 SGHDT and CDR2 YYEEEE come from the germline V gene. The CDR3 has 14 residues. The CDR3 sequence: CASSRGTDNYGYTF. DNA for the CDR3: TGTGCCAGCAGCCGGGGGACGGACAACTATGGCTACACCTTC.

This chain joins TRBV2 and TRBJ2-5, with unresolved D. With 5 bases removed from V and 4 bases from J, the gap between germline ends came to 8 bases. There are 12 residues in the CDR3. Germline CDR1 is SNHLY and CDR2 is FYNNEI. CDR3 region: CASSRGGETQYF. Here the CDR3 DNA reads TGTGCCAGCAGTCGAGGTGGAGAGACCCAGTACTTC.

This rearrangement joins TRBV7-2 to TRBJ1-3, with a possible D match to TRBD1 (5 bases). Germline V gives CDR1 SGHTA, CDR2 FQGNSA. The CDR3 loop spans 14 amino acids. V lost 3 bases and J 2 bases, leaving 8 bases between the germline ends. The CDR3 DNA is TGTGCCAGCAGCTTTGCAGGGACTGGAAACACCATATATTTT. The encoded protein is CASSFAGTGNTIYF.

The genes are TRBV28 and TRBJ2-4; D perhaps matches TRBD2 (5 bases). The germline V and J ends were trimmed by 6 bases and 9 bases, with 15 bases remaining between them. The CDR3 runs to 13 residues. Germline V lookup: CDR1 MDHEN, CDR2 SYDVKM. The CDR3 nucleotides are TGTGCCAGCAGGGCCAACGGGGTGAGCATTCAGTACTTC. Its protein product is CASRANGVSIQYF.

The rearrangement uses TRBV5-1 and TRBJ2-5; a possible D gene is TRBD2 (7 bases). The CDR3 contains 16 residues. V lost 0 bases, J lost 4 bases, and 16 bases lay in between. Germline loops: CDR1 SGHRS, CDR2 YFSETQ. Written as DNA, the CDR3 is TGCGCCAGCAGCTTGGCGGGAGGACAGCGGCGAGAGACCCAGTACTTC. Amino acids: CASSLAGGQRRETQYF.

This clone was counted a few times. V gene TRBV5-1 combines with J gene TRBJ2-1; TRBD2 agrees at 10 bases. The V gene's germline CDR1 is SGHRS and CDR2 YFSETQ. The ends lost 7 bases at V and 8 bases at J; junction bases unmatched: 9. The CDR3 length is 14 residues. The CDR3 DNA follows: TGCGCCAGCGCCCTCGGGACTAGCGTTTATGAGCAGTTCTTC. It is translated as CASALGTSVYEQFF.

This chain connects TRBV7-2 to TRBJ1-5; D unclear. The CDR3 has 15 amino acids. Trimming removed 3 bases at V and 6 bases at J, with 15 bases between. Germline CDR1 and CDR2: SGHTA and FQGNSA. The CDR3 DNA reads TGTGCCAGCAGCTTGGTGGCGACTTCGGGTCAGCCCCAGCATTTT. Translation gives CASSLVATSGQPQHF.

This clone was counted a single time. V gene TRBV19 combines with J gene TRBJ1-1; D is possibly TRBD1 (5 bases). The V gene's germline CDR1 is LNHDA and CDR2 SQIVND (reference sequence). V gave up 6 bases and J gave up 1 base, with 9 bases separating them. The CDR3 length is 13 residues. The CDR3, as DNA: TGTGCCAGTAGCAGGGCGCGGAACACTGAAGCTTTCTTT. Protein product: CASSRARNTEAFF.

This sequence joins TRBV28 and TRBJ2-6; a weak D match, TRBD2 (6 bases). Per the germline V gene, CDR1 is MDHEN and CDR2 is SYDVKM. Trimming stripped 2 bases from V and 0 bases from J, with 14 bases between. CDR3 length equals 18 residues. CDR3 DNA: TGTGCCAGCAGTTTAGGGGGGACTGGGCTCTCTGGGGCCAACGTCCTGACTTTC. This encodes CASSLGGTGLSGANVLTF.

This chain links TRBV6-5 with TRBJ1-2; D is unresolved. Germline V gene lookup returns CDR1 MNHEY and CDR2 SVGAGI. Trimming took 10 bases from V and 1 from J, leaving 19 bases between them. The CDR3 is 15 amino acids. CDR3 sequence (DNA): TGTGCCACTGAAGGCGGGCTCCCCCTTAACTATGGCTACACCTTC. Its protein is CATEGGLPLNYGYTF.

The CDR3 sequence is CASSPQGEKLFF. CDR3 in DNA: TGTGCCAGCAGTCCACAGGGGGAAAAACTGTTTTTT. The chain links TRBV6-5 to TRBJ1-4, with TRBD1 identical over 7 bases. J gave up 8 bases and V 5 bases, and 2 bases lay outside the gene matches. Looked up from germline, CDR1 is MNHEY and CDR2 is SVGAGI. This CDR3 region has 12 residues.

This chain joins TRBV23-1 and TRBJ2-7; TRBD2 matches 10 bases. TRBV23-1 falls under the ORF class, with uncertain function. With 0 bases clipped from V and 2 bases from J, the junction kept 1 base outside the gene matches. CDR3 size: 15 residues. CDR3 nucleotide sequence: TGCGCCAGCAGTCAATCCACTAGCGGGACCTACGAGCAGTACTTC. Amino acids: CASSQSTSGTYEQYF.

V gene TRBV2 combines with J gene TRBJ1-1; 8 bases map to TRBD1. CDR1 and CDR2 (germline): SNHLY, FYNNEI. The CDR3 totals 15 residues. V shed 5 bases, J shed 3 bases, and the junction held 8 bases outside the gene matches. CDR3 bases: TGTGCCAGCAGTCCCCAGGGGGCAAGGGACACTGAAGCTTTCTTT. Translation: CASSPQGARDTEAFF.

The chain is built from TRBV6-1 and TRBJ2-5; TRBD2 matches 14 bases. The CDR3 spans 19 residues. The V gene end was trimmed by 4 bases and the J gene end by 5 bases; junction bases not matched to a gene: 15. Germline CDR1 and CDR2: MNHNS and SASEGT. The CDR3 region has the DNA TGTGCCAGCAGTGTGACTAGCGGGAGGGCCCAAGACCCGGAGGAGACCCAGTACTTC. Encoded protein: CASSVTSGRAQDPEETQYF.

J is TRBJ2-2 and V is TRBV15, with a tentative D call TRBD2 (6 bases). Trimming pared 5 bases from V and 5 bases from J, leaving 12 bases between. The germline V gene encodes CDR1 LNHNV and CDR2 YYDKDF (reference sequence). The CDR3 is 14 amino acids. The CDR3 protein is CATSPTRETGELFF. For the CDR3, the DNA is TGTGCCACCAGCCCGACTAGGGAGACCGGGGAGCTGTTTTTT.

The rearrangement links TRBV30 to TRBJ1-3, with TRBD1 as a possible D gene (5 bases). V lost 3 bases, J lost 5 bases, and 20 bases lay in between. Germline CDR1 reads GTSNPN; CDR2 reads SVGIG (reference sequence). The CDR3 loop spans 16 amino acids. The CDR3 reads CAWSGGSLGGRNTIYF. Written as DNA, the CDR3 is TGTGCCTGGAGCGGGGGTAGCCTTGGCGGTAGAAACACCATATATTTT.

J is TRBJ1-1 and V is TRBV7-2; TRBD1 is a possible D gene (5 bases). V was clipped by 8 bases and J by 1 base, with 17 bases between them. CDR1 SGHTA and CDR2 FQGNSA come from the germline V gene. The CDR3 length is 15 residues. The CDR3 nucleotides read TGTGCCAGCGTCGATCGCAGGGTGGGGAACACTGAAGCTTTCTTT. It yields the protein CASVDRRVGNTEAFF.

The chain couples TRBV29-1 to TRBJ1-4; D ambiguous. V was clipped by 4 bases and J by 5 bases, with 8 bases between them. CDR1 and CDR2 from the germline V gene are SQVTM and ANQGSEA. The CDR3 is 12 amino acids. CDR3 coding DNA: TGCAGCGTTGTAAACATAAATGAAAAACTGTTTTTT. Its translation: CSVVNINEKLFF.

This clone was picked up one time. The genes are TRBV12-2 and TRBJ2-7; the tabulated D call, TRBD1, remains unverified against the DNA. TRBV12-2 is termed a pseudogene. The CDR3 loop spans 15 amino acids. The CDR3 DNA reads TGTGCAAGTCGTCCTAAAGCCGACAGGGGCCACGAGCAGTACTTC. Translating it yields CASRPKADRGHEQYF.

The genes are TRBV10-1 and TRBJ1-1, with 8 bases lining up with TRBD1. The germline V gene encodes CDR1 WNHNN and CDR2 SYGVQD (reference sequence). This CDR3 contains 15 residues. The V and J ends lost 5 bases and 1 base, in that order; junction bases with no gene match: 6. DNA for the CDR3: TGCGCCAGCAGTTCAAACAGGGGGAAGAACACTGAAGCTTTCTTT. This gives the protein CASSSNRGKNTEAFF.

The chain recombines TRBV7-3 with TRBJ2-7, with D tentatively TRBD2 (5 bases). Trimming left V 2 bases short and J 1 base short, with 9 bases between. The CDR3 sequence is 14 residues long. CDR1 and CDR2 from the germline V gene are SGHTA and FQGTGA. In DNA form, the CDR3 reads TGTGCCAGCAGCTTAGCCGGAGGTTCCTACGAGCAGTACTTC. Translated: CASSLAGGSYEQYF.